The 3 T cell receptor beta chains given below trace back to one sample, sequenced in a study of breast tumors, draining lymph nodes, adjacent tissues. TCRdb redid the calling of the multiplex PCR reads with MiXCR, one entry per CDR3 protein. The table has 20,000 or so distinct CDR3 sequences, around three fifths seen once. The specimen was tumor-adjacent breast tissue. The source is a female donor with breast cancer. Some clones in this sample may be carry-over from other donors' samples.

This sequence joins TRBV9 and TRBJ2-7, with TRBD2 matching over 7 bases. The CDR3 is made up of 13 amino acids. Germline V gene lookup returns CDR1 SGDLS and CDR2 YYNGEE. The ends lost 7 bases at V and 2 bases at J; junction bases unmatched: 6. CDR3 protein: CASGPGGTYEQYF. Here the CDR3 DNA reads TGTGCCAGCGGACCGGGGGGAACCTACGAGCAGTACTTC.

The sample holds one count of this clonotype. This chain joins TRBV3-1 and TRBJ2-1; 13 bases align to TRBD2. Germline lookup yields CDR1 LGHDT and CDR2 YNNKEL (reference sequence). This CDR3 comprises 14 residues. With V trimmed by 5 bases and J by 8 bases, 3 bases remained unmatched. DNA of the CDR3: TGTGCCAGCAGCGGGACTAGCGGGATCGATGAGCAGTTCTTC. It translates to CASSGTSGIDEQFF.

This chain connects TRBV20-1 to TRBJ2-1, with TRBD2 as a possible D gene (6 bases). Trimming took 1 base from V and 7 from J, leaving 8 bases between them. Germline lookup yields CDR1 DFQATT and CDR2 SNEGSKA (reference sequence). This CDR3 is 12 amino acids long. The CDR3 sequence is CSARGGGNEQFF. In DNA, the CDR3 is TGCAGTGCTAGAGGCGGAGGGAATGAGCAGTTCTTC.